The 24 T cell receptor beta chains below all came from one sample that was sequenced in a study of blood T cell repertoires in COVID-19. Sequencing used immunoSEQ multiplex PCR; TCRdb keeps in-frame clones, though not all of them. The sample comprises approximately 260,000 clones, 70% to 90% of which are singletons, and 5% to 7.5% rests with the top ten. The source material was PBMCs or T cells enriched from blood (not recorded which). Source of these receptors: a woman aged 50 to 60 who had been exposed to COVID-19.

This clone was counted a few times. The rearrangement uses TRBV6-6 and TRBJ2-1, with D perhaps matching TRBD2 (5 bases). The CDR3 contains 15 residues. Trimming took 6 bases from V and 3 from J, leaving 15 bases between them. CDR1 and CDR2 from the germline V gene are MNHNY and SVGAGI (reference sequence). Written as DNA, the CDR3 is TGTGCCAGCAGCCCTGGAGGACGGAGCTACAATGAGCAGTTCTTC. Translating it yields CASSPGGRSYNEQFF.

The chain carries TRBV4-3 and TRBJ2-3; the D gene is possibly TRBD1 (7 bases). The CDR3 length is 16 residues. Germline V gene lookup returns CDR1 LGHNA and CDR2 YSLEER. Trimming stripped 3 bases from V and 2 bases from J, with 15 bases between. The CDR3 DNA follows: TGCGCCAGCAGCCACAGGGGGGTTATGACCACAGATACGCAGTATTTT. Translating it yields CASSHRGVMTTDTQYF.

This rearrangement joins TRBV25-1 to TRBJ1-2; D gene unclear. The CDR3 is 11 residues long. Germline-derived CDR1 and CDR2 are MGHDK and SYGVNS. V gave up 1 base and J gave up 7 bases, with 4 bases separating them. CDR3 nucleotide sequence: TGTGCCAGCAGTGAATCAGGTGGCTACACCTTC. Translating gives CASSESGGYTF.

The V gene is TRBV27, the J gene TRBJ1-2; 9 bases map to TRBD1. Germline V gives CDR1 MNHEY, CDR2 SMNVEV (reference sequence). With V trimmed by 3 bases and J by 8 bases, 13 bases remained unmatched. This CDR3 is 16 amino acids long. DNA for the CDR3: TGTGCCAGCAGTTTTGTGGGGACAGGGACCGGCGGCGGCTACACCTTC. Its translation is CASSFVGTGTGGGYTF.

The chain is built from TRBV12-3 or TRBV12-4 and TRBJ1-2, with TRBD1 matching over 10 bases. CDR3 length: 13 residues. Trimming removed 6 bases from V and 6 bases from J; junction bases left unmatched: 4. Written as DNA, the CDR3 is TGTGCCAGCAGATTGGGACAGGGGCATGGCTACACCTTC. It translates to CASRLGQGHGYTF.

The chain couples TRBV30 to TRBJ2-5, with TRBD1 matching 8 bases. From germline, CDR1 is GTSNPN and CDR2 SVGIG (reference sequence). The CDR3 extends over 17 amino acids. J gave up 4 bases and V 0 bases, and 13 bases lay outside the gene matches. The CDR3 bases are TGTGCCTGGAGTGTAGGCGGCAGGGGGCGAGAGGCAGAGACCCAGTACTTC. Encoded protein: CAWSVGGRGREAETQYF.

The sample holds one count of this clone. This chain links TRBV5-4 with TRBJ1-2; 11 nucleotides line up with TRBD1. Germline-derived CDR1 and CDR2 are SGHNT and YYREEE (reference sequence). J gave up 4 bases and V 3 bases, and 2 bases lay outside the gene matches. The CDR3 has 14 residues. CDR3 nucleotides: TGTGCCAGCAGCTCTGGACAGGGGGCCTATGGCTACACCTTC. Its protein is CASSSGQGAYGYTF. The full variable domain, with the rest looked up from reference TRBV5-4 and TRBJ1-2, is ETGVTQSPTHLIKTRGQQVTLRCSSQSGHNTVSWYQQALGQGPQFIFQYYREEENGRGNFPPRFSGLQFPNYSSELNVNALELDDSALYLCASSSGQGAYGYTFGSGTRLTVV.

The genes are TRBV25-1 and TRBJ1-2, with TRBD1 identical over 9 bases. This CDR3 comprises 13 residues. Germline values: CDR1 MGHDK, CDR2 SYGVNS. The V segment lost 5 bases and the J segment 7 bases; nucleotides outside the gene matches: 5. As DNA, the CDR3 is TGTGCCAGCAGTCCACCGACAGGGGGTGGCTACACCTTC. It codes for CASSPPTGGGYTF.

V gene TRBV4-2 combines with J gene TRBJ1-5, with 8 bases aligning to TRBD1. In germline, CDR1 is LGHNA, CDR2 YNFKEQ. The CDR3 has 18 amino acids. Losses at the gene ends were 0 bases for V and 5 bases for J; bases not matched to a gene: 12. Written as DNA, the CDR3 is TGTGCCAGCAGCCAAGAACTGGCAGGGGGCGAGGTGGATCAGCCCCAGCATTTT. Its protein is CASSQELAGGEVDQPQHF.

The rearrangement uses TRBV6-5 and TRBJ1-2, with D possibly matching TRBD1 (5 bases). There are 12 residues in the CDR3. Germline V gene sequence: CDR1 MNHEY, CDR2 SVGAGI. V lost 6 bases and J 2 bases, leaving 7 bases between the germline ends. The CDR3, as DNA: TGTGCCAGCAGGACAGAGAACTATGGCTACACCTTC. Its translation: CASRTENYGYTF.

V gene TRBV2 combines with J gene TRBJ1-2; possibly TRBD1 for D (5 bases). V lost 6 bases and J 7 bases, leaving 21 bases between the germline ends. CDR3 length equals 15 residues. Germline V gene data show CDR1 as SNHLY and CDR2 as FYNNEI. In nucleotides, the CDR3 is TGTGCCAGCAGCGCTGACAGCGCGGAGTTGGGTGGCTACACCTTC. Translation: CASSADSAELGGYTF.

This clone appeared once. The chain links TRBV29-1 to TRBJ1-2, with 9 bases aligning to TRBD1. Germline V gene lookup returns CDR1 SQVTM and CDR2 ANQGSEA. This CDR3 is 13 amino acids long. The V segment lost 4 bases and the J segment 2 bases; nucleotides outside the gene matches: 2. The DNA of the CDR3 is TGCAGCGTTGCGACAGGGGGGAACTATGGCTACACCTTC. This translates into CSVATGGNYGYTF.

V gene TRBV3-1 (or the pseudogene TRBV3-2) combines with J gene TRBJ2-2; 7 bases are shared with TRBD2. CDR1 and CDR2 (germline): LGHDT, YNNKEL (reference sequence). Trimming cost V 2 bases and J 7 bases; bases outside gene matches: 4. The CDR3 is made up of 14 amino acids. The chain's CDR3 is CASSQLGEGGELFF. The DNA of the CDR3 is TGTGCCAGCAGCCAACTGGGGGAGGGCGGGGAGCTGTTTTTT.

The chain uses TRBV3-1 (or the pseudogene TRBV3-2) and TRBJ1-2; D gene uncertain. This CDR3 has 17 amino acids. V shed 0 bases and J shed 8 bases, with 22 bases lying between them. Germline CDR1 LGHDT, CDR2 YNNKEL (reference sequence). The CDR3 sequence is CASSQEYDLLVERGYTF. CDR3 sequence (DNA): TGTGCCAGCAGCCAAGAATACGACCTCCTCGTTGAGAGGGGCTACACCTTC.

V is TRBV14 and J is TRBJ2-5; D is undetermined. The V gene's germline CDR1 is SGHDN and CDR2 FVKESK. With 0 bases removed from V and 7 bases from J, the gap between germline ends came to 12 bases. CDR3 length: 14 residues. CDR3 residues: CASSQENMVVTQYF. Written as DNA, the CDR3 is TGTGCCAGCAGCCAAGAGAACATGGTCGTGACCCAGTACTTC. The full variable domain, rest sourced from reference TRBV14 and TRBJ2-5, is EAGVTQFPSHSVIEKGQTVTLRCDPISGHDNLYWYRRVMGKEIKFLLHFVKESKQDESGMPNNRFLAERTGGTYSTLKVQPAELEDSGVYFCASSQENMVVTQYFGPGTRLLVL.

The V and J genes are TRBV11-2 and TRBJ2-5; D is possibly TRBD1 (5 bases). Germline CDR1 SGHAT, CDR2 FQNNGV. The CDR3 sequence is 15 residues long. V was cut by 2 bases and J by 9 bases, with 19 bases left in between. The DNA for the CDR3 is TGTGCCAGCAGCTTACTACCCAGGGCCCTTGGGGCCCAGTACTTC. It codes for CASSLLPRALGAQYF.

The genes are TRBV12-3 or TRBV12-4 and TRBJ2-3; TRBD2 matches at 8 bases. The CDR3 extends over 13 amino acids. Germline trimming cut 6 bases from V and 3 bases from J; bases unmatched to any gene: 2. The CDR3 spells CASSREGTDTQYF. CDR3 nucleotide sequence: TGTGCCAGCAGCCGGGAGGGGACAGATACGCAGTATTTT.

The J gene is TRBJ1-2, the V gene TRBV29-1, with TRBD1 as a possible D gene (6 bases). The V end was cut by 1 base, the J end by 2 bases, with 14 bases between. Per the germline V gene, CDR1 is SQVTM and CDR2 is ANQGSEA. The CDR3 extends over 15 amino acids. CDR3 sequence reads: CSVEVTGFSNYGYTF. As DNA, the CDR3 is TGCAGCGTTGAAGTAACAGGGTTCTCAAACTATGGCTACACCTTC.

The CDR3 region is CASSQARLGSQETQYF. CDR3 nucleotides: TGTGCCAGCAGCCAAGCCCGACTAGGAAGCCAAGAGACCCAGTACTTC. V gene TRBV3-1 (or the pseudogene TRBV3-2) combines with J gene TRBJ2-5; TRBD2 might be the D (6 bases). Trimming removed 1 base at V and 1 base at J, with 13 bases between. The CDR3 runs to 16 residues. Germline assignment: CDR1 LGHDT and CDR2 YNNKEL (reference sequence).

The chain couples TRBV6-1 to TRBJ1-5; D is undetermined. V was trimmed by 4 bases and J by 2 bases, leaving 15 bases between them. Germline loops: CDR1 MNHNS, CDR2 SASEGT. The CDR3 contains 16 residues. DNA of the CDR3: TGTGCCAGCAGTGTTAGAGGGAACGCTGGCAATCAGCCCCAGCATTTT. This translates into CASSVRGNAGNQPQHF.

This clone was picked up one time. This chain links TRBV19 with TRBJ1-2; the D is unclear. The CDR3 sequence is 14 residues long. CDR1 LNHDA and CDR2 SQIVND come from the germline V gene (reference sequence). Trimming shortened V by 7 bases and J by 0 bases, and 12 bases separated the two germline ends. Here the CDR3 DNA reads TGTGCCAGTACCACACCCGGGACTAACTATGGCTACACCTTC. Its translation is CASTTPGTNYGYTF.

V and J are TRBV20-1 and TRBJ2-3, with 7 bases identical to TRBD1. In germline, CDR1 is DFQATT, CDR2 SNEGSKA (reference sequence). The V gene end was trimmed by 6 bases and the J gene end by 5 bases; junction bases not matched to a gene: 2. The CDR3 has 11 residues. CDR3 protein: CSAGQLDTQYF. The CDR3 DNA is TGCAGTGCGGGACAGTTAGATACGCAGTATTTT.

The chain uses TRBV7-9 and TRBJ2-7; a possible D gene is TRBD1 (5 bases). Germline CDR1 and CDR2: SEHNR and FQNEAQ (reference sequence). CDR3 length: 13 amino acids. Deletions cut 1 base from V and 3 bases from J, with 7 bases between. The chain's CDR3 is CASSLGRGYEQYF. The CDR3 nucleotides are TGTGCCAGCAGCTTAGGAAGGGGCTACGAGCAGTACTTC. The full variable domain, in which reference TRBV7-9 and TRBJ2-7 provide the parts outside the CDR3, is DTGVSQNPRHKITKRGQNVTFRCDPISEHNRLYWYRQTLGQGPEFLTYFQNEAQLEKSRLLSDRFSAERPKGSFSTLEIQRTEQGDSAMYLCASSLGRGYEQYFGPGTRLTVT.

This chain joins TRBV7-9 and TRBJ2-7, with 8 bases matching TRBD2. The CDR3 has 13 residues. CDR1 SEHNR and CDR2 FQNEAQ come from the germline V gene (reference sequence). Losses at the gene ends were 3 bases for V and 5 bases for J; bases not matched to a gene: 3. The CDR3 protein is CASSFELADEQYF. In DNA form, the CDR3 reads TGTGCCAGCAGCTTCGAACTAGCGGACGAGCAGTACTTC.